Below are 10 T cell receptor beta chains sequenced from a single sample in a study of blood T cell repertoires in COVID-19. Sequencing was performed with immunoSEQ multiplex PCR; in TCRdb, only in-frame clones are kept and a portion is missing. The data contain about 120,000 clones, over 75% of them singletons. Sequencing was performed on peripheral blood. The receptors originated from an elderly man with acute or convalescent COVID-19.

V gene TRBV29-1 combines with J gene TRBJ1-1; TRBD1 might be the D (5 bases). CDR3 length: 13 residues. Germline values: CDR1 SQVTM, CDR2 ANQGSEA. Trimming stripped 5 bases from V and 2 bases from J, with 12 bases between. As DNA, the CDR3 is TGCAGCGTTTCCGGGGGGGTTAACACTGAAGCTTTCTTT. Translating gives CSVSGGVNTEAFF.

The V gene is TRBV30, the J gene TRBJ2-3; tentatively, D is TRBD1 (6 bases). The CDR3 contains 15 residues. Germline loops: CDR1 GTSNPN, CDR2 SVGIG (reference sequence). Trimming shortened V by 0 bases and J by 1 base, and 11 bases separated the two germline ends. CDR3 loop: CAWSVSGAGTDTQYF. The DNA for the CDR3 is TGTGCCTGGAGTGTATCAGGGGCGGGCACAGATACGCAGTATTTT.

The CDR3 region is CASSRGTSGSYNEQFF. DNA for the CDR3: TGTGCCAGCTCACGCGGGACTAGCGGTAGTTACAATGAGCAGTTCTTC. The chain recombines TRBV18 with TRBJ2-1, with TRBD2 matching over 11 bases. The germline gives CDR1 KGHSH, CDR2 LQKENI. Trimming took 4 bases from V and 4 from J; bases not matched to a gene: 6. The CDR3 contains 16 residues.

The rearrangement uses TRBV9 and TRBJ2-3; D is uncertain. This CDR3 has 13 amino acids. Germline CDR1 and CDR2: SGDLS and YYNGEE. The V end was cut by 7 bases, the J end by 2 bases, with 11 bases between. The CDR3 here is CASGVGHTDTQYF. CDR3 nucleotide sequence: TGTGCCAGCGGTGTAGGTCACACAGATACGCAGTATTTT.

The V gene is TRBV19, the J gene TRBJ1-2, with 7 bases lining up with TRBD1. Germline CDR1 and CDR2: LNHDA and SQIVND (reference sequence). The V and J ends lost 5 bases and 4 bases, in that order; junction bases with no gene match: 10. This CDR3 has 15 residues. CDR3 region: CASSLRTGLSYGYTF. CDR3 DNA sequence: TGTGCCAGTAGTCTACGGACAGGTCTGAGCTATGGCTACACCTTC.

The J gene is TRBJ1-2, the V gene TRBV9; D might be TRBD1 (5 bases). V was shortened by 0 bases and J by 13 bases, with 16 bases between the two germline ends. The germline gives CDR1 SGDLS, CDR2 YYNGEE. The CDR3 is 13 residues long. In DNA form, the CDR3 reads TGTGCCAGCAGCGTAGAAAATACCCCGGGACTCACCTTC. This sequence encodes CASSVENTPGLTF. Full variable domain (remainder filled in from reference TRBV9 and TRBJ1-2): DSGVTQTPKHLITATGQRVTLRCSPRSGDLSVYWYQQSLDQGLQFLIQYYNGEERAKGNILERFSAQQFPDLHSELNLSSLELGDSALYFCASSVENTPGLTFGSGTRLTVV.

The chain joins TRBV5-4 to TRBJ2-7, with 7 bases identical to TRBD1. V was clipped by 3 bases and J by 0 bases; unmatched bases: 3. The CDR3 length is 14 residues. Germline V CDR1 and CDR2: SGHNT, YYREEE (reference sequence). CDR3 residues: CASSWTGASYEQYF. The CDR3 DNA is TGTGCCAGCAGCTGGACAGGAGCCTCCTACGAGCAGTACTTC.

The genes are TRBV5-5 and TRBJ2-3, with TRBD2 matching over 10 bases. This CDR3 is built from 16 residues. Germline trimming cut 0 bases from V and 1 base from J; bases unmatched to any gene: 2. The germline V gene encodes CDR1 SGHKS and CDR2 YYEKEE (reference sequence). The CDR3 spells CASSLALAGRTDTQYF. The CDR3 nucleotides read TGTGCCAGCAGCTTGGCACTAGCGGGGCGCACAGATACGCAGTATTTT.

The J gene is TRBJ2-2, the V gene TRBV7-2; 9 nucleotides match TRBD1. J lost 4 bases, V lost 8 bases, and 2 bases had no gene match. The length of the CDR3 is 13 residues. Germline CDR1 SGHTA, CDR2 FQGNSA. CDR3 sequence: CASGQGLTGELFF. CDR3 nucleotide sequence: TGTGCCAGCGGACAGGGGCTCACCGGGGAGCTGTTTTTT.

The chain is built from TRBV27 and TRBJ1-1, with a possible D match to TRBD1 (6 bases). The ends were cut back, 6 bases at V and 5 bases at J, with 16 bases in the middle. This CDR3 spans 14 amino acids. Germline CDR1 and CDR2: MNHEY and SMNVEV (reference sequence). The CDR3 nucleotides are TGTGCCAGCAGGGGGTTATTTAGGGGGACTGAAGCTTTCTTT. Residues: CASRGLFRGTEAFF.